This entry describes one T cell receptor beta chain. Its antigen remains unknown. The data stem from a study of T cells in Graves' hyperthyroidism and ophthalmopathy. Overall study results and limits: Also found in blood were most expanded thyroid clonotypes above 0.001.

With duration under 3 months, ophthalmopathy was active: Clinical Activity Score at least 3, NOSPECS at least 4. Orbital computed tomography, thyroid ultrasound, serum thyroxine and TRAb, and clinical symptoms together informed the diagnoses. Fresh 10 ml peripheral blood yielded PBMCs. The CDR3 has 15 residues. V lost 0 bases, J lost 6 bases, and 16 bases lay in between. Germline CDR1 and CDR2: DFQATT and SNEGSKA (reference sequence). Researchers took RNA transcripts and amplified the TCR beta CDR3 regions from them. HTBI primers drove first-round RT-PCR of the TCR CDR3. Each CDR3 protein gets one entry after TCRdb re-called the multiplex PCR reads with MiXCR. The sample shows roughly 550,000 distinct CDR3 sequences, 16% of them seen only once.

The sample taken for sequencing was blood. The sequence came from a woman younger than 45 with Graves' ophthalmopathy. The chain combines TRBV20-1 with TRBJ2-3; the D call may be TRBD1 or TRBD2 (5 bases each). CDR3 loop: CSAREGTLGRDTQYF. The DNA for the CDR3 is TGCAGTGCTAGAGAGGGGACCCTCGGAAGGGATACGCAGTATTTT.